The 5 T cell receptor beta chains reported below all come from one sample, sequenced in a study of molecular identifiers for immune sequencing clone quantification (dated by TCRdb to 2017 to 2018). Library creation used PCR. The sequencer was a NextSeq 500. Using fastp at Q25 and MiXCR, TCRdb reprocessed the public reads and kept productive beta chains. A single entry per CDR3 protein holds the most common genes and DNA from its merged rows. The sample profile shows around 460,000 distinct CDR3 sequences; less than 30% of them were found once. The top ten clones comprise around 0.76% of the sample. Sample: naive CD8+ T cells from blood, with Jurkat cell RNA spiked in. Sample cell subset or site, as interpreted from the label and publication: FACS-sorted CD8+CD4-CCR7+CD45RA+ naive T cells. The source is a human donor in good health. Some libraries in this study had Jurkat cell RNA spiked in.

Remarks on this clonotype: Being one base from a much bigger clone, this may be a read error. CDR3 protein: CSVDPSWGAYNEQFF. CDR3 nucleotides: TGCAGCGTCGACCCTAGCTGGGGGGCGTACAATGAGCAGTTCTTC. V and J are TRBV29-1 and TRBJ2-1; D may match TRBD1 or TRBD2 (6 bases each). Germline V gene data show CDR1 as SQVTM and CDR2 as ANQGSEA. V was trimmed by 6 bases and J by 4 bases, leaving 19 bases between them. The CDR3 has 15 amino acids.

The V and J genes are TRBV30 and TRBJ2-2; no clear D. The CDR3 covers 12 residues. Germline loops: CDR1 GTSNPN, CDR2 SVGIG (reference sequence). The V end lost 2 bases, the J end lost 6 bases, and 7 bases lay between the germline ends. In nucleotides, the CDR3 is TGTGCCTGGAGTATCGAGGCCGGGGAGCTGTTTTTT. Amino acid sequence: CAWSIEAGELFF.

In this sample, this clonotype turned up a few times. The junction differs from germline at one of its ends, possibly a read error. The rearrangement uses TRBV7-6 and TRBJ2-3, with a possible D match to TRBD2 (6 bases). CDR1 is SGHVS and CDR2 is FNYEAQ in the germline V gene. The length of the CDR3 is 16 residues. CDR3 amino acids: CASSLAVSPSTDTQYF. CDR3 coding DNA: TGTGCCAGCAGTTTAGCGGTTTCGCCTAGCACAGATACGCAGTATTTT.

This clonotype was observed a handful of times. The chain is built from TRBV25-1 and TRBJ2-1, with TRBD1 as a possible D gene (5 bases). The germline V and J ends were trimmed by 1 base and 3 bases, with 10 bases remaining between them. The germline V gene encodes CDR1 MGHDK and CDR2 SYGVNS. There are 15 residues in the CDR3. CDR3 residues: CASSEFADSYNEQFF. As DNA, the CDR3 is TGTGCCAGCAGTGAATTTGCTGACAGCTACAATGAGCAGTTCTTC.

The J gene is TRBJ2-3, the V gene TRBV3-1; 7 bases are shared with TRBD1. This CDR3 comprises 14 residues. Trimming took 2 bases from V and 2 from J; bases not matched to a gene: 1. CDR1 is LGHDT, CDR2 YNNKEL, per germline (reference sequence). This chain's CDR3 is CASSQQGVTDTQYF. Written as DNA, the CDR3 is TGTGCCAGCAGCCAACAGGGGGTCACAGATACGCAGTATTTT.